The 3 T cell receptor beta chains below were found in one sample sequenced in a study of cytomegalovirus exposure and HLA in healthy donors. Primers included in the PCR were 60 Vbeta and 13 Jbeta primers. Libraries were prepared by immunoSEQ multiplex PCR; TCRdb keeps only in-frame clonotypes and omits some of them. The repertoire includes some 150,000 clones, 60% to 85% of them detected once, and roughly 1.3% sits in the top ten. The sample taken for sequencing was PBMCs. These receptors all stem from a woman in her thirties or forties in good health and CMV-seronegative.

The chain employs TRBV6-1 and TRBJ1-5; the D is unclear. Germline V gene sequence: CDR1 MNHNS, CDR2 SASEGT. The CDR3 spans 13 residues. The V end was cut by 7 bases, the J end by 7 bases, with 14 bases between. CDR3 DNA: TGTGCCAGCATTAGCGGATGGGGACAGCCCCAGCATTTT. It codes for CASISGWGQPQHF.

For the CDR3, the DNA is TGTGCCAGTAGTATAGGAAGCGCCCGGGAGACCCAGTACTTC. Its translation is CASSIGSARETQYF. The chain uses TRBV19 and TRBJ2-5, with D unclear. V dropped 1 base and J dropped 5 bases, with 11 bases sitting between them. CDR1 LNHDA and CDR2 SQIVND come from the germline V gene (reference sequence). The CDR3 is 14 residues long.

The rearrangement links TRBV9 to TRBJ2-1; TRBD2 matches at 9 bases. J was trimmed by 3 bases and V by 2 bases; bases with no gene match: 0. This CDR3 comprises 14 residues. Germline V gene data show CDR1 as SGDLS and CDR2 as YYNGEE. CDR3 region: CASSVTSGYNEQFF. CDR3 in DNA: TGTGCCAGCAGCGTGACTAGCGGCTACAATGAGCAGTTCTTC.